This section outlines one T cell receptor (beta chain) sequence together with its context. Its antigen remains unknown. The data were taken from a study of cytomegalovirus exposure and HLA in healthy donors. Whole-study results and caveats: Earlier findings revealed that most TCR beta V segments proved productive either about 87% or about 30% of the time.

Use of 60 Vbeta and 13 Jbeta primers characterized the PCR. Sequencing was performed with immunoSEQ multiplex PCR; in TCRdb, only in-frame clones are kept and a portion is missing. The sample holds around 150,000 clones; approximately 80% are singletons and the top ten take approximately 1.5%. In germline, CDR1 is MNHEY, CDR2 SMNVEV (reference sequence). With V trimmed by 4 bases and J by 3 bases, 7 bases remained unmatched. CDR3 length equals 17 residues. This chain connects TRBV27 to TRBJ2-3; 13 bases are a match to TRBD2. Sequences were obtained from PBMCs. This sequence was found in a man aged 30 to 39 in good health and CMV-seropositive. The CDR3 spells CASSSSWTSGSTDTQYF. The CDR3 nucleotides read TGTGCCAGCAGTTCCTCCTGGACTAGCGGGAGTACAGATACGCAGTATTTT.